A single T cell receptor beta chain is shown here with its context. V lost 3 bases and J 0 bases, leaving 10 bases between the germline ends. The CDR3 spans 15 residues. Germline values: CDR1 SGHVS, CDR2 FQNEAQ. The data were taken from a study of tumor-infiltrating lymphocytes in oesophageal squamous cell carcinoma. One entry per CDR3 protein results from TCRdb running MiXCR on the PCR reads. Of over 12,000 distinct CDR3 sequences listed, roughly half are singletons. The clonotype was recovered from a male donor with esophageal squamous cell carcinoma. Sequences were obtained from blood. The V call is TRBV7-8, the J call TRBJ2-3; D is unresolved. CDR3 loop: CASSFSFQSTDTQYF. The CDR3 DNA follows: TGTGCCAGCAGCTTCAGCTTTCAGAGCACAGATACGCAGTATTTT. Variable domain in full (rest from reference TRBV7-8 and TRBJ2-3): GAGVSQSPRYKVAKRGQDVALRCDPISGHVSLFWYQQALGQGPEFLTYFQNEAQLDKSGLPSDRFFAERPEGSVSTLKIQRTQQEDSAVYLCASSFSFQSTDTQYFGPGTRLTVL.